One and the same sample provided the 16 T cell receptor beta chains below, sequenced in a study of siplizumab effects on memory and regulatory T cells. Sequencing was performed with immunoSEQ multiplex PCR; in TCRdb, only in-frame clones are kept and a portion is missing. The sample has 100,000 to 120,000 clones, about 92% seen once. Sample: CD4+ T cells sorted from blood. Source of these receptors: a human donor in good health.

In its sample, this clone was seen a few times. The genes are TRBV6-1 and TRBJ1-5; a weak D match, TRBD1 (6 bases). V lost 7 bases to trimming and J lost 9 bases, with 19 bases between them. This CDR3 comprises 14 residues. The V gene's germline CDR1 is MNHNS and CDR2 SASEGT. As DNA, the CDR3 is TGTGCCAGCAATATAAGGACAGTGCGAGTGCCCCAGCATTTT. This gives the protein CASNIRTVRVPQHF.

This sequence joins TRBV9 and TRBJ2-5; 7 bases align to TRBD1. The CDR3 loop spans 15 amino acids. With 4 bases clipped from V and 5 bases from J, the junction kept 11 bases outside the gene matches. CDR1 and CDR2 from the germline V gene are SGDLS and YYNGEE. The CDR3 protein is CASSTQGGQFETQYF. The CDR3 DNA reads as TGTGCCAGCAGCACCCAAGGGGGACAGTTCGAGACCCAGTACTTC.

This rearrangement joins TRBV19 to TRBJ2-5, with 8 positions matching TRBD1. Germline V gene data show CDR1 as LNHDA and CDR2 as SQIVND (reference sequence). The CDR3 is made up of 15 amino acids. The V segment lost 6 bases and the J segment 7 bases; nucleotides outside the gene matches: 13. The CDR3 region is CASSPGTGQGGTQYF. As DNA, the CDR3 is TGTGCCAGTAGCCCAGGGACAGGACAGGGTGGGACCCAGTACTTC.

This clone was recorded a few times. The chain employs TRBV7-8 and TRBJ2-1; no firm D call. The V gene lost 3 bases and the J gene lost 8 bases, with 5 bases spanning the gap. The CDR3 totals 11 residues. CDR1 is SGHVS and CDR2 is FQNEAQ in the germline V gene. In DNA, the CDR3 is TGTGCCAGCAGCTTCCTAGATGAGCAGTTCTTC. Protein product: CASSFLDEQFF.

Here the CDR3 DNA reads TGTGCCAGCAGTGAAGCTACAGGTCTAGCCAAAAACATTCAGTACTTC. Its protein product is CASSEATGLAKNIQYF. The rearrangement joins TRBV2 to TRBJ2-4; tentative D call: TRBD1 (5 bases). The CDR3 runs 16 residues. Germline CDR1 is SNHLY and CDR2 is FYNNEI. The V end lost 0 bases, the J end lost 0 bases, and 9 bases lay between the germline ends.

The CDR3 DNA is TGTGCCAGCAGCCCAGGGTCCAATGAGCAGTTCTTC. Translating it yields CASSPGSNEQFF. The J gene is TRBJ2-1, the V gene TRBV2; possibly TRBD1 for D (5 bases). Trimming stripped 6 bases from V and 6 bases from J, with 9 bases between. Germline-derived CDR1 and CDR2 are SNHLY and FYNNEI. The CDR3 covers 12 residues. The variable domain in full, with the rest retrieved from reference TRBV2 and TRBJ2-1, is EPEVTQTPSHQVTQMGQEVILRCVPISNHLYFYWYRQILGQKVEFLVSFYNNEISEKSEIFDDQFSVERPDGSNFTLKIRSTKLEDSAMYFCASSPGSNEQFFGPGTRLTVL.

The chain recombines TRBV6-5 with TRBJ1-2; D is perhaps TRBD1 (6 bases). V dropped 5 bases and J dropped 4 bases, with 17 bases sitting between them. Germline V gene data show CDR1 as MNHEY and CDR2 as SVGAGI. The CDR3 covers 15 residues. CDR3 region: CASSNTGKPSYGYTF. As DNA, the CDR3 is TGTGCCAGCAGTAATACAGGGAAACCGTCCTATGGCTACACCTTC.

The genes are TRBV18 and TRBJ2-3; 9 positions agree with TRBD2. The trim removed 4 bases at V and 5 bases at J, leaving 4 bases unmatched. CDR1 KGHSH and CDR2 LQKENI come from the germline V gene. The CDR3 sequence is 14 residues long. The CDR3 loop reads CASSLAGVGDTQYF. CDR3 coding DNA: TGTGCCAGCTCACTAGCGGGGGTAGGAGATACGCAGTATTTT.

This clone was seen once. The chain uses TRBV5-1 and TRBJ1-2, with a weak D call TRBD1 (5 bases). Germline V gives CDR1 SGHRS, CDR2 YFSETQ. The V end lost 4 bases, the J end lost 1 base, and 17 bases lay between the germline ends. The CDR3 has 16 amino acids. CDR3 coding DNA: TGCGCCAGCAGCCCGCCTCCCGGGGCCTTTAACTATGGCTACACCTTC. Translated, it gives CASSPPPGAFNYGYTF.

This CDR3 is CASSSAGGAEQYF. Written as DNA, the CDR3 is TGCGCCAGCAGCTCCGCAGGGGGGGCCGAGCAGTACTTC. The V call is TRBV5-1, the J call TRBJ2-7; D possibly matches TRBD1 or TRBD2 (7 bases each). V dropped 3 bases and J dropped 6 bases, with 13 bases sitting between them. The CDR3 is made up of 13 amino acids. Per germline, CDR1 SGHRS and CDR2 YFSETQ.

V is TRBV18 and J is TRBJ1-2; D unclear. The CDR3 consists of 15 residues. Germline lookup yields CDR1 KGHSH and CDR2 LQKENI. Deletions cut 3 bases from V and 0 bases from J, with 11 bases between. CDR3 coding DNA: TGTGCCAGCTCACCTCCGACGGGAGCTAACTATGGCTACACCTTC. Protein sequence: CASSPPTGANYGYTF.

The V and J genes are TRBV5-1 and TRBJ2-3, with TRBD2 identical over 9 bases. CDR1 SGHRS and CDR2 YFSETQ come from the germline V gene. Trimming cost V 4 bases and J 0 bases; bases outside gene matches: 9. The CDR3 has 17 amino acids. This chain's CDR3 is CASSDPLRGGSTDTQYF. The CDR3 coding sequence is TGCGCCAGCAGCGACCCCCTGCGGGGGGGGAGCACAGATACGCAGTATTTT.

The genes are TRBV2 and TRBJ2-2; D call uncertain. This CDR3 is 14 amino acids long. CDR1 is SNHLY, CDR2 FYNNEI, per germline. V was clipped by 7 bases and J by 0 bases, with 9 bases between them. The CDR3 nucleotides read TGTGCCAGCAAACGGAATTCGAACACCGGGGAGCTGTTTTTT. Translated: CASKRNSNTGELFF.

The chain links TRBV10-1 to TRBJ1-5; a weak D match, TRBD1 (5 bases). The CDR3 extends over 13 amino acids. The V gene's germline CDR1 is WNHNN and CDR2 SYGVQD (reference sequence). Trimming removed 6 bases from V and 3 bases from J, with 9 bases in between. The CDR3 sequence: CASSPGLNQPQHF. DNA for the CDR3: TGCGCCAGCAGCCCGGGGCTCAATCAGCCCCAGCATTTT.

The V gene is TRBV5-4, the J gene TRBJ1-6; D remains unclear. The CDR3 runs to 14 residues. Germline values: CDR1 SGHNT, CDR2 YYREEE (reference sequence). The V gene lost 1 base and the J gene lost 5 bases, with 7 bases spanning the gap. CDR3 DNA: TGTGCCAGCAGCTTGCGACTTAATAATTCACCCCTCCACTTT. It yields the protein CASSLRLNNSPLHF.

The V call is TRBV9, the J call TRBJ1-1; D not resolved. Per germline, CDR1 SGDLS and CDR2 YYNGEE. V lost 0 bases and J lost 0, with 12 bases in between. There are 16 residues in the CDR3. CDR3 nucleotides: TGTGCCAGCAGCGTAGAGGCAGATAATCTGAACACTGAAGCTTTCTTT. As protein: CASSVEADNLNTEAFF.